This is a list of T cell receptor beta chains from one sample in a study of T cell responses to AZD1222 COVID-19 vaccine. The data were produced by immunoSEQ multiplex PCR, yet TCRdb's version contains in-frame clones alone and is incomplete. The sample lists about 120,000 clones; about 90% were seen once. The sequencing used peripheral blood, collected on day 0 of AZD1222 vaccination. Source of these receptors: an adult in good health. The CDR3 runs from the conserved cysteine through the conserved F or W. The D gene is left open where the match is weak. A row's size may be missing; if present it is once, few, many or a size class.

v_gene: TRBV5-1
j_gene: TRBJ1-1
abundance: .
d_gene: TRBD1
CDR3nt: TGCGCCAGCCTAGATTTGGACAGGGGGTTCAACACTGAAGCTTTCTTT
CDR3aa: CASLDLDRGFNTEAFF

v_gene: TRBV30
j_gene: TRBJ1-5
abundance: .
d_gene: .
CDR3nt: TGTGCCTGGAGTGTATCAGATAGCAATCAGCCCCAGCATTTT
CDR3aa: CAWSVSDSNQPQHF

v_gene: TRBV9
j_gene: TRBJ1-1
abundance: .
d_gene: .
CDR3nt: TGTGCCAGCAGCGTAGTGCCCGCAAACACTGAAGCTTTCTTT
CDR3aa: CASSVVPANTEAFF

v_gene: TRBV6-1
j_gene: TRBJ2-7
abundance: .
d_gene: .
CDR3nt: TGTGCCAGCAGTGAAGCGGTAAAAGAGATGCGCTTC
CDR3aa: CASSEAVKEMRF

v_gene: TRBV27
j_gene: TRBJ2-7
abundance: .
d_gene: .
CDR3nt: TGTGCCAGCAGCTCCCCGGGAGCGAGCTCCTACGAGCAGTACTTC
CDR3aa: CASSSPGASSYEQYF

v_gene: TRBV5-1
j_gene: TRBJ2-2
abundance: .
d_gene: .
CDR3nt: TGCGCCAGCAGCTCCGGGACTCTGGTAACCGGGGAGCTGTTTTTT
CDR3aa: CASSSGTLVTGELFF

v_gene: TRBV5-6
j_gene: TRBJ1-3
abundance: .
d_gene: .
CDR3nt: TGTGCCAGCAGCTTGCGGGGCTCTGGAAACACCATATATTTT
CDR3aa: CASSLRGSGNTIYF

v_gene: TRBV6-5
j_gene: TRBJ1-4
abundance: few
d_gene: TRBD1
CDR3nt: TGTGCCAGCTCCGGACAGGGGGGAACTAATGAAAAACTGTTTTTT
CDR3aa: CASSGQGGTNEKLFF

v_gene: TRBV6-5
j_gene: TRBJ2-7
abundance: .
d_gene: .
CDR3nt: TGTGCCAGCAGTTTAAGTTGGACCTACGAGCAGTACTTC
CDR3aa: CASSLSWTYEQYF

v_gene: TRBV29-1
j_gene: TRBJ1-1
abundance: .
d_gene: .
CDR3nt: TGCAGCGTTGCAGCGGGGGCGACTGAAGCTTTCTTT
CDR3aa: CSVAAGATEAFF

v_gene: TRBV7-3
j_gene: TRBJ1-2
abundance: few
d_gene: .
CDR3nt: TGTGCCAGCAGCTTATCCCCCCGCCAGGGTTCGGGTGGCTACACCTTC
CDR3aa: CASSLSPRQGSGGYTF

v_gene: TRBV18
j_gene: TRBJ1-2
abundance: few
d_gene: .
CDR3nt: TGTGCCAGCTCACCCACGGACCAGGGGATCTATGGCTACACCTTC
CDR3aa: CASSPTDQGIYGYTF

v_gene: TRBV6-2/TRBV6-3
j_gene: TRBJ1-1
abundance: .
d_gene: .
CDR3nt: TGTGCCAGCAGTTCACGGCAGGGAGGGAGGGGATTCACTGAAGCTTTCTTT
CDR3aa: CASSSRQGGRGFTEAFF

v_gene: TRBV19
j_gene: TRBJ1-1
abundance: .
d_gene: .
CDR3nt: TGTGCCAGTAGGAAGACCAGGAACACTGAAGCTTTCTTT
CDR3aa: CASRKTRNTEAFF

v_gene: TRBV6-1
j_gene: TRBJ1-3
abundance: .
d_gene: TRBD1
CDR3nt: TGTGCCAGCAGTGAAAACTCGGTGGACAGGCTTAGAAACACCATATATTTT
CDR3aa: CASSENSVDRLRNTIYF

v_gene: TRBV28
j_gene: TRBJ1-5
abundance: once
d_gene: TRBD1
CDR3nt: TGTGCCAGCAGTGTCGGACAGGTCCAGCATTTT
CDR3aa: CASSVGQVQHF

v_gene: TRBV3-1/TRBV3-2
j_gene: TRBJ2-7
abundance: .
d_gene: TRBD2
CDR3nt: TGTGCCAGCAGCCAGGGGAGACCTGGGATAGCGGGCTCCTACGAGCAGTACTTC
CDR3aa: CASSQGRPGIAGSYEQYF

v_gene: TRBV13
j_gene: TRBJ1-1
abundance: few
d_gene: TRBD1
CDR3nt: TGTGCCAGCAGCATCGGGACAGTCTATATGAACACTGAAGCTTTCTTT
CDR3aa: CASSIGTVYMNTEAFF

v_gene: TRBV18
j_gene: TRBJ1-1
abundance: .
d_gene: .
CDR3nt: TGTGCCAGCTCACCACCTTCAGGGCAGAACACTGAAGCTTTCTTT
CDR3aa: CASSPPSGQNTEAFF

v_gene: TRBV6-5
j_gene: TRBJ1-5
abundance: few
d_gene: TRBD1
CDR3nt: TGTGCCAGCAGCCCGGACAGGCTGGGACAGCCCCAGCATTTT
CDR3aa: CASSPDRLGQPQHF

v_gene: TRBV6-5
j_gene: TRBJ2-1
abundance: .
d_gene: TRBD2
CDR3nt: TGTGCCAGCAGGCCCCTTTCTAGCGGGGACAATGAGCAGTTCTTC
CDR3aa: CASRPLSSGDNEQFF

v_gene: TRBV5-8
j_gene: TRBJ1-5
abundance: few
d_gene: .
CDR3nt: TGTGCCAGCGGTCGGGAAGCGGGGAGCAATCAGCCCCAGCATTTT
CDR3aa: CASGREAGSNQPQHF

v_gene: TRBV5-1
j_gene: TRBJ1-2
abundance: .
d_gene: .
CDR3nt: TGCGCCAGCAGCTCGGCCCTAACCAACAGGGTCCCCAACTATGGCTACACCTTC
CDR3aa: CASSSALTNRVPNYGYTF

v_gene: TRBV5-4
j_gene: TRBJ1-3
abundance: few
d_gene: .
CDR3nt: TGTGCCAGCAGCTTGGACCACACTGGAAACACCATATATTTT
CDR3aa: CASSLDHTGNTIYF

v_gene: TRBV7-3
j_gene: TRBJ2-3
abundance: .
d_gene: .
CDR3nt: TGTGCCAGCAGTCCGGGACTCAGCACAGATACGCAGTATTTT
CDR3aa: CASSPGLSTDTQYF

v_gene: TRBV27
j_gene: TRBJ1-5
abundance: .
d_gene: .
CDR3nt: TGTGCCAGCGGATCCTCGGGGGGCCCTCAGCCCCAGCATTTT
CDR3aa: CASGSSGGPQPQHF

v_gene: TRBV9
j_gene: TRBJ2-7
abundance: .
d_gene: .
CDR3nt: TGTGCCAGCAGCCCTCCCGAGGGGGGTCCCAGAAGCTACGAGCAGTACTTC
CDR3aa: CASSPPEGGPRSYEQYF

v_gene: TRBV18
j_gene: TRBJ1-1
abundance: .
d_gene: TRBD1
CDR3nt: TGTGCCAGCTCACCACAGGGGGCGGCGGACACTGAAGCTTTCTTT
CDR3aa: CASSPQGAADTEAFF

v_gene: TRBV2
j_gene: TRBJ1-5
abundance: few
d_gene: .
CDR3nt: TGTGCCAGCACCCCGCTAGAACAACATAGCAATCAGCCCCAGCATTTT
CDR3aa: CASTPLEQHSNQPQHF

v_gene: TRBV6-1
j_gene: TRBJ1-1
abundance: .
d_gene: .
CDR3nt: TGTGCCAGCAGTGAACATGGGTCGATGAACACTGAAGCTTTCTTT
CDR3aa: CASSEHGSMNTEAFF

v_gene: TRBV5-4
j_gene: TRBJ1-1
abundance: .
d_gene: .
CDR3nt: TGTGCCAGCAGCCCCTGGACAGTTCAGGGCACTGAAGCTTTCTTT
CDR3aa: CASSPWTVQGTEAFF

v_gene: TRBV5-1
j_gene: TRBJ1-3
abundance: .
d_gene: .
CDR3nt: TGCGCCAGCACGTCCGGACAGAGCTCTGGAAACACCATATATTTT
CDR3aa: CASTSGQSSGNTIYF

v_gene: TRBV3-1/TRBV3-2
j_gene: TRBJ2-7
abundance: .
d_gene: TRBD2
CDR3nt: TGTGCCAGCAGCCCGGGACTAGGGATCTACGAGCAGTACTTC
CDR3aa: CASSPGLGIYEQYF

v_gene: TRBV11-2
j_gene: TRBJ1-1
abundance: once
d_gene: TRBD1
CDR3nt: TGTGCCAGCAGCTTGACCGGGACAGGGGGCTTAGCTTTCTTT
CDR3aa: CASSLTGTGGLAFF

v_gene: TRBV18
j_gene: TRBJ1-2
abundance: once
d_gene: .
CDR3nt: TGTGCCAGCTCACCACCAGGGAGGGATGGCTACACCTTC
CDR3aa: CASSPPGRDGYTF